This passage covers 21 T cell receptor beta chains from one sample sequenced in a study of blood T cell repertoires in COVID-19. Sequencing used immunoSEQ multiplex PCR; TCRdb keeps in-frame clones, though not all of them. The sample has approximately 47,000 clones, roughly four fifths seen once. Input material: peripheral blood. These receptors were taken from a man between 60 and 70 years old with acute or convalescent COVID-19.

The chain uses TRBV29-1 and TRBJ2-1; D is unclear. The germline V and J ends were trimmed by 1 base and 6 bases, with 10 bases remaining between them. The CDR3 totals 13 residues. Germline CDR1 is SQVTM and CDR2 is ANQGSEA. The CDR3, as DNA: TGCAGCGTTGAAGGGAGTTTAGGCAATGAGCAGTTCTTC. It codes for CSVEGSLGNEQFF.

The rearrangement uses TRBV7-9 and TRBJ2-1, with TRBD1 matching 12 bases. CDR3 length: 14 amino acids. Germline V lookup: CDR1 SEHNR, CDR2 FQNEAQ (reference sequence). V shed 4 bases and J 8 bases; nucleotides not matched to a gene: 3. The CDR3 DNA reads as TGTGCCAGCAGCTCATGGGACAGGGGGCATGAGCAGTTCTTC. This translates into CASSSWDRGHEQFF.

The genes are TRBV9 and TRBJ2-1; D not certain. This CDR3 has 14 residues. V lost 0 bases and J lost 8, with 12 bases in between. Germline CDR1 SGDLS, CDR2 YYNGEE. CDR3 coding DNA: TGTGCCAGCAGCGTAGTCTCCGGTACGGATGAGCAGTTCTTC. It yields the protein CASSVVSGTDEQFF.

J is TRBJ1-1 and V is TRBV9; no clear D gene. The CDR3 covers 12 residues. The germline V gene has CDR1 SGDLS and CDR2 YYNGEE. The germline V and J ends were trimmed by 7 bases and 3 bases, with 10 bases remaining between them. The CDR3 is CASGVGDTEAFF. DNA for the CDR3: TGTGCCAGCGGAGTCGGGGACACTGAAGCTTTCTTT.

This chain connects TRBV18 to TRBJ1-1, with 9 bases aligning to TRBD1. The CDR3 runs 18 residues. V was pared by 2 bases and J by 0 bases, with 10 bases of the junction left unmatched. The germline V gene encodes CDR1 KGHSH and CDR2 LQKENI. The CDR3 region is CASSPIRTGTGLNTEAFF. The CDR3 bases are TGTGCCAGCTCACCAATTAGGACCGGGACAGGGCTGAACACTGAAGCTTTCTTT.

This rearrangement joins TRBV11-2 to TRBJ2-2; 8 bases line up with TRBD1. The CDR3 contains 16 residues. Germline V gene lookup returns CDR1 SGHAT and CDR2 FQNNGV. The V segment lost 3 bases and the J segment 5 bases; nucleotides outside the gene matches: 8. CDR3 sequence: CASSFQGQGRTGELFF. The CDR3 coding sequence is TGTGCCAGCAGCTTCCAAGGACAGGGAAGGACCGGGGAGCTGTTTTTT.

This clone was observed a few times. The rearrangement links TRBV6-1 to TRBJ1-6; TRBD1 is a possible D gene (5 bases). The germline V and J ends were trimmed by 1 base and 13 bases, with 14 bases remaining between them. This CDR3 spans 14 amino acids. Germline assignment: CDR1 MNHNS and CDR2 SASEGT. CDR3 protein: CASSEGQGKRPLHF. For the CDR3, the DNA is TGTGCCAGCAGTGAAGGGCAGGGTAAGAGGCCCCTCCACTTT.

V gene TRBV7-9 combines with J gene TRBJ1-4; D gene unclear. The CDR3 spans 15 residues. Trimming took 2 bases from V and 8 from J, leaving 15 bases between them. Germline V gene lookup returns CDR1 SEHNR and CDR2 FQNEAQ (reference sequence). The CDR3 region has the DNA TGTGCCAGCAGCTTAAGCGGGCCTAGAGGGGAAAAACTGTTTTTT. Its translation is CASSLSGPRGEKLFF.

V usage is TRBV6-5 and J usage is TRBJ1-5, with 9 bases aligning to TRBD1. The V and J ends lost 0 bases and 4 bases, in that order; junction bases with no gene match: 4. Germline-derived CDR1 and CDR2 are MNHEY and SVGAGI. The CDR3 has 16 amino acids. The CDR3 bases are TGTGCCAGCAGTTACTCGTCCGGGACAGGGAATCAGCCCCAGCATTTT. Translated, it gives CASSYSSGTGNQPQHF.

The chain has TRBV5-1 and TRBJ2-1; 9 bases fit TRBD2. With V trimmed by 4 bases and J by 3 bases, 5 bases remained unmatched. Germline CDR1 is SGHRS and CDR2 is YFSETQ. The CDR3 is 15 residues long. Here the CDR3 reads CASSPLAGLYNEQFF. As DNA, the CDR3 is TGCGCCAGCAGCCCTCTAGCGGGACTCTACAATGAGCAGTTCTTC.

This sequence joins TRBV7-9 and TRBJ1-2; perhaps TRBD1 as D (5 bases). CDR3 length: 14 residues. Germline V gene lookup returns CDR1 SEHNR and CDR2 FQNEAQ (reference sequence). Trimming pared 4 bases from V and 6 bases from J, leaving 15 bases between. The DNA of the CDR3 is TGTGCCAGCAGCTCCGTTGCGGGGGGGAATGGCTACACCTTC. Protein: CASSSVAGGNGYTF.

The gene calls are TRBV4-1 and TRBJ2-2, with 9 bases aligning to TRBD2. V lost 3 bases and J lost 4; bases outside the gene matches: 6. This CDR3 has 16 residues. The V gene's germline CDR1 is MGHRA and CDR2 YSYEKL. This CDR3 is CASSQKPSGATGELFF. CDR3 DNA: TGCGCCAGCAGCCAGAAACCTAGCGGGGCCACCGGGGAGCTGTTTTTT.

The genes are TRBV12-3 or TRBV12-4 and TRBJ1-1; D not certain. The CDR3 has 10 residues. The germline V and J ends were trimmed by 3 bases and 7 bases, with 3 bases remaining between them. The CDR3 protein is CASSLSEAFF. The CDR3 DNA is TGTGCCAGCAGTTTGAGTGAAGCTTTCTTT.

This chain joins TRBV5-1 and TRBJ1-2, with TRBD1 matching 9 bases. CDR1 and CDR2 from the germline V gene are SGHRS and YFSETQ. V lost 3 bases, J lost 7 bases, and 7 bases stayed unmatched. This CDR3 has 14 amino acids. CDR3 amino acids: CASSSGQGEGGYTF. In nucleotides, the CDR3 is TGCGCCAGCAGCTCGGGACAGGGAGAAGGTGGCTACACCTTC.

This chain uses TRBV27 with TRBJ2-7; D is perhaps TRBD2 (7 bases). Germline CDR1 reads MNHEY; CDR2 reads SMNVEV (reference sequence). Trimming stripped 2 bases from V and 2 bases from J, with 10 bases between. CDR3 length equals 14 residues. The CDR3 DNA sequence: TGTGCCAGCAGTTTACAGGGGACTACCTACGAGCAGTACTTC. Encoded protein: CASSLQGTTYEQYF.

The chain carries TRBV6-2 or TRBV6-3 and TRBJ1-2; 8 bases fit TRBD1. The CDR3 has 13 residues. Per the germline V gene, CDR1 is MNHEY and CDR2 is SVGEGT. V shed 6 bases, J shed 6 bases, and the junction held 6 bases outside the gene matches. As DNA, the CDR3 is TGTGCCAGCAGCGACAGGGGCAGTGATGGCTACACCTTC. Translated: CASSDRGSDGYTF.

This clone has a handful of counts. This chain links TRBV10-3 with TRBJ2-7; D call uncertain. V was trimmed by 4 bases and J by 4 bases, leaving 11 bases between them. The CDR3 covers 13 residues. Germline V gene data show CDR1 as ENHRY and CDR2 as SYGVKD. The CDR3 region is CAISVSTPYEQYF. CDR3 DNA sequence: TGTGCCATCAGTGTGTCAACTCCATACGAGCAGTACTTC.

The rearrangement joins TRBV30 to TRBJ1-1; 7 nucleotides match TRBD1. Germline trimming cut 4 bases from V and 4 bases from J; bases unmatched to any gene: 9. The CDR3 extends over 14 amino acids. Per germline, CDR1 GTSNPN and CDR2 SVGIG (reference sequence). The CDR3 sequence: CAWNYHRGSTEAFF. The CDR3 DNA reads TGTGCCTGGAATTATCACAGGGGTTCCACTGAAGCTTTCTTT.

This rearrangement joins TRBV2 to TRBJ1-2; 7 bases are shared with TRBD1. The CDR3 is 14 residues long. V lost 5 bases and J lost 7; bases outside the gene matches: 10. Looked up from germline, CDR1 is SNHLY and CDR2 is FYNNEI. The chain's CDR3 is CASSPGQVRSGYTF. The CDR3, as DNA: TGTGCCAGCAGTCCCGGACAGGTACGCTCTGGCTACACCTTC.

This sequence joins TRBV29-1 and TRBJ2-7; TRBD2 matches 12 bases. The CDR3 is made up of 16 amino acids. Germline lookup yields CDR1 SQVTM and CDR2 ANQGSEA. J lost 1 base, V lost 5 bases, and 9 bases had no gene match. The CDR3 region is CSVKPRLAGESYEQYF. DNA of the CDR3: TGCAGCGTTAAACCACGACTAGCGGGGGAATCCTACGAGCAGTACTTC.

There are a few counts of this clone. The gene calls are TRBV7-9 and TRBJ1-1, with 9 bases that match TRBD1. The CDR3 spans 16 residues. Germline V CDR1 and CDR2: SEHNR, FQNEAQ (reference sequence). Losses at the gene ends were 5 bases for V and 2 bases for J; bases not matched to a gene: 9. The CDR3 nucleotides are TGTGCCAGCAGCCCAGCGACAGGGGGGGGAAACACTGAAGCTTTCTTT. Translated: CASSPATGGGNTEAFF.